This T cell receptor (beta chain) was captured in a study of chemoradiotherapy in HPV16-positive cancers. The wider study: Functional T-cell assays on a couple of HPV16-positive patients' cells defined candidate HPV-specific clones and common TCR motifs. Study-level findings and limits: During treatment, candidate HPV-specific clones and E7-related motifs expanded in tumor.

Measured with immunoSEQ multiplex PCR; TCRdb has only the in-frame clones, and not every one. This table holds over a thousand clones, roughly three quarters found once. Remarks on this clone: Its antigen is not known.

Repertoires were sampled repeatedly during chemoradiotherapy. CDR3 length: 12 residues. CDR1 and CDR2 (germline): WSHSY, SAAADI. Trimming took off 6 bases at V and 5 bases at J, with 10 bases between the two ends. The material was tumor tissue, obtained from a patient who underwent chemoradiotherapy. The chain recombines TRBV10-2 with TRBJ1-2; tentatively, D is TRBD1 (6 bases). The sequence was collected from a human donor with HPV-associated anogenital cancer. CDR3: CASSLGGYGYTF. In DNA form, the CDR3 reads TGCGCCAGCAGCTTAGGGGGGTATGGCTACACCTTC.